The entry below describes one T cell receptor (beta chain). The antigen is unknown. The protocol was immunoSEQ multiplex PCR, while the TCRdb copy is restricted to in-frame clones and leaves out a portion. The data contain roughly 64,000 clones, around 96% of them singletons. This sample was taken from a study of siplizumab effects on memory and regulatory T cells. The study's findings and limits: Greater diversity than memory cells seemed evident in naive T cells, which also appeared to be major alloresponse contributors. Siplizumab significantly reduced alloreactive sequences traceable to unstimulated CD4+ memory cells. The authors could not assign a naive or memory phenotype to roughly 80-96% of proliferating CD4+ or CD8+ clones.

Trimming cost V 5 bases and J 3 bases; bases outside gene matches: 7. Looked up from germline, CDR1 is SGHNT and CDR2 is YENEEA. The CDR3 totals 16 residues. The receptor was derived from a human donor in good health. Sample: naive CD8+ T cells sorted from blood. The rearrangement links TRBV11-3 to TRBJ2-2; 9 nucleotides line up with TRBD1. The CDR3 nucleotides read TGTGCCAGCAGCGCTATGACAGGGGGTGACACCGGGGAGCTGTTTTTT. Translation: CASSAMTGGDTGELFF.